These T cell receptor beta chains were read from a single sample in a study of control samples from healthy donors and cancer patients. Sequencing was performed with immunoSEQ multiplex PCR; in TCRdb, only in-frame clones are kept and a portion is missing. The top ten clones hold around 2.8% of a sample with some 74,000 clones, over 90% of them seen once. The sample comprised blood. These receptors were collected from a woman in her twenties or thirties in good health. Both conserved end residues are part of each CDR3. A D gene is named only where the DNA matches it firmly. A clone size is listed for some rows: how often the clone was seen (once, few, many), or a class if it is expanded.

V	size	D	J	DNA	CDR3
TRBV30	NA	NA	TRBJ1-3	TGTGCCTGGAGTGATACTACTCGCGACAGGACGCGAGGAAACACCATATATTTT	CAWSDTTRDRTRGNTIYF
TRBV29-1	NA	TRBD1	TRBJ2-5	TGCAGCGTTTTTAGTGGGACAGGGGATGGAGAGACCCAGTACTTC	CSVFSGTGDGETQYF
TRBV11-2	NA	NA	TRBJ1-6	TGTGCCAGCAGCTTTTTGACAGCCGATTCACCCCTCCACTTT	CASSFLTADSPLHF
TRBV28	NA	TRBD1	TRBJ1-1	TGTGCCAGCAGTTTAGGGACAGGGGCAATGAACACTGAAGCTTTCTTT	CASSLGTGAMNTEAFF
TRBV7-2	NA	NA	TRBJ1-6	TGTGCCAGCAGCGTGGGACGCCAGAGCTCCTATAATTCACCCCTCCACTTT	CASSVGRQSSYNSPLHF
TRBV2	NA	NA	TRBJ2-4	TGTGCCAGCAGTGGAGTACATCTAGCCAAAAACATTCAGTACTTC	CASSGVHLAKNIQYF
TRBV5-1	once	NA	TRBJ2-5	TGCGCCAGCAGCTTGGGGGTGGCTATAGCTATGCAGGAGACCCAGTACTTC	CASSLGVAIAMQETQYF
TRBV5-1	NA	NA	TRBJ1-5	TGCGCCAGCAGCTGGCGGGGGGATCAGCCCCAGCATTTT	CASSWRGDQPQHF
TRBV10-1	NA	NA	TRBJ2-1	TGCGCCAGCACCCCTATTGGACCTCGCTCCTACAATGAGCAGTTCTTC	CASTPIGPRSYNEQFF
TRBV5-4	NA	TRBD2	TRBJ2-1	TGTGCCAGCAGCTTTAAACGGGGGGATTTGGATGAGCAGTTCTTC	CASSFKRGDLDEQFF